These 30 T cell receptor beta chains were all obtained from the same sample, sequenced in a study of T cell responses to AZD1222 COVID-19 vaccine. TCRdb's copy holds only in-frame clones and misses some; the assay was immunoSEQ multiplex PCR. The sample lists 150,000 to 200,000 clones, 85% to 95% occurring once. The sample was peripheral blood, taken on day 0 of AZD1222 vaccination. The receptors come from an adult in good health.

The chain is built from TRBV4-1 and TRBJ2-1; D gene ambiguous. Trimming removed 0 bases from V and 5 bases from J, with 11 bases in between. CDR1 and CDR2 from the germline V gene are MGHRA and YSYEKL. The CDR3 totals 15 residues. CDR3 nucleotides: TGCGCCAGCAGCCAAGACCCGTATCTAAACAATGAGCAGTTCTTC. It codes for CASSQDPYLNNEQFF.

This clone has just one count. This chain links TRBV6-2 or TRBV6-3 with TRBJ1-5; D is uncertain. This CDR3 is built from 13 residues. Germline V gene data show CDR1 as MNHEY and CDR2 as SVGEGT. V was pared by 5 bases and J by 0 bases, with 5 bases between. In nucleotides, the CDR3 is TGTGCCAGCAGTCAATATAGCAATCAGCCCCAGCATTTT. Its protein product is CASSQYSNQPQHF.

This chain links TRBV4-2 with TRBJ1-3, with TRBD1 matching 8 bases. Looked up from germline, CDR1 is LGHNA and CDR2 is YNFKEQ. CDR3 length equals 16 residues. V dropped 0 bases and J dropped 2; count of bases not matched to a gene: 3. Here the CDR3 reads CASSQETGVTGNTIYF. CDR3 coding DNA: TGTGCCAGCAGCCAAGAGACAGGGGTAACTGGAAACACCATATATTTT.

The chain recombines TRBV19 with TRBJ1-2, with 7 nucleotides matching TRBD1. The CDR3 is 13 residues long. V lost 5 bases and J lost 8; bases outside the gene matches: 8. Germline V lookup: CDR1 LNHDA, CDR2 SQIVND (reference sequence). CDR3 loop: CASSAYGQAGYTF. The DNA of the CDR3 is TGTGCCAGTAGTGCATACGGACAGGCAGGCTACACCTTC.

The CDR3 sequence: CASSTNLARGASGYTF. DNA of the CDR3: TGTGCCAGTAGTACAAACCTCGCAAGGGGGGCGTCCGGCTACACCTTC. This chain links TRBV19 with TRBJ1-2, with D possibly TRBD1 on 6 matching bases. This CDR3 has 16 amino acids. The V end lost 4 bases, the J end lost 8 bases, and 23 bases lay between the germline ends. Germline values: CDR1 LNHDA, CDR2 SQIVND (reference sequence).

J is TRBJ2-5 and V is TRBV3-1 (or the pseudogene TRBV3-2), with D perhaps matching TRBD1 or TRBD2 (6 bases each). Per the germline V gene, CDR1 is LGHDT and CDR2 is YNNKEL (reference sequence). V was cut by 4 bases and J by 2 bases, with 14 bases left in between. The CDR3 is made up of 15 amino acids. CDR3 sequence: CASSRRGAGQETQYF. DNA of the CDR3: TGTGCCAGCAGCCGTAGGGGGGCAGGTCAAGAGACCCAGTACTTC.

This chain uses TRBV6-2 or TRBV6-3 with TRBJ2-1; TRBD2 might be the D (5 bases). This CDR3 spans 13 amino acids. V was trimmed by 5 bases and J by 5 bases, leaving 10 bases between them. Germline lookup yields CDR1 MNHEY and CDR2 SVGEGT. The CDR3 region has the DNA TGTGCCAGCAGTCTGGACTCGAACAATGAGCAGTTCTTC. This translates into CASSLDSNNEQFF.

This chain links TRBV29-1 with TRBJ2-2; D might be TRBD1 (5 bases). With 5 bases removed from V and 1 base from J, the gap between germline ends came to 11 bases. This CDR3 spans 14 amino acids. Looked up from germline, CDR1 is SQVTM and CDR2 is ANQGSEA. CDR3 sequence: CSVQGMGNTGELFF. For the CDR3, the DNA is TGCAGCGTTCAGGGAATGGGGAACACCGGGGAGCTGTTTTTT.

The chain combines TRBV7-2 with TRBJ2-1, with TRBD2 as a possible D gene (6 bases). Germline V CDR1 and CDR2: SGHTA, FQGNSA. V was clipped by 2 bases and J by 15 bases, with 17 bases between them. The CDR3 length is 13 residues. DNA for the CDR3: TGTGCCAGCAGCTTACCTCCGACCGGGACTTCGTTCTTC. Translating gives CASSLPPTGTSFF. Filled out from reference TRBV7-2 and TRBJ2-1, the complete variable domain reads GAGVSQSPSNKVTEKGKDVELRCDPISGHTALYWYRQSLGQGLEFLIYFQGNSAPDKSGLPSDRFSAERTGGSVSTLTIQRTQQEDSAVYLCASSLPPTGTSFFGPGTRLTVL.

The rearrangement joins TRBV7-2 to TRBJ2-5, with TRBD1 matching over 9 bases. The junction had 2 bases not matched to a gene; V was cut back by 4 bases and J by 5 bases. Germline lookup yields CDR1 SGHTA and CDR2 FQGNSA. The CDR3 consists of 13 residues. The CDR3: CASSYDRGETQYF. As DNA, the CDR3 is TGTGCCAGCAGCTACGACAGGGGGGAGACCCAGTACTTC.

The chain joins TRBV4-2 to TRBJ2-1; 9 bases are shared with TRBD2. Germline assignment: CDR1 LGHNA and CDR2 YNFKEQ. The J segment lost 4 bases and the V segment lost 3 bases, leaving 7 bases of the junction unmatched. The CDR3 consists of 16 residues. The DNA for the CDR3 is TGTGCCAGCAGCCATGAGACTAGCGGATCTTACAATGAGCAGTTCTTC. Protein product: CASSHETSGSYNEQFF.

A single count supports this clone. The genes are TRBV5-5 and TRBJ1-2, with TRBD1 identical over 7 bases. Germline CDR1 is SGHKS and CDR2 is YYEKEE (reference sequence). V lost 4 bases and J lost 1; bases outside the gene matches: 4. CDR3 length: 14 residues. This CDR3 is CASSRPGGNYGYTF. In DNA, the CDR3 is TGTGCCAGCAGCAGACCAGGGGGTAACTATGGCTACACCTTC.

This clone was seen a handful of times. The chain uses TRBV30 and TRBJ2-7; 8 bases map to TRBD1. This CDR3 spans 17 amino acids. Germline CDR1 is GTSNPN and CDR2 is SVGIG (reference sequence). V dropped 0 bases and J dropped 5; count of bases not matched to a gene: 15. The CDR3 here is CAWSVGDRNVVYDEQYF. The CDR3 nucleotides are TGTGCCTGGAGTGTCGGGGACAGGAACGTCGTATACGACGAGCAGTACTTC. Variable domain in full (rest from reference TRBV30 and TRBJ2-7): SQTIHQWPATLVQPVGSPLSLECTVEGTSNPNLYWYRQAAGRGLQLLFYSVGIGQISSEVPQNLSASRPQDRQFILSSKKLLLSDSGFYLCAWSVGDRNVVYDEQYFGPGTRLTVT.

V gene TRBV2 combines with J gene TRBJ1-5; D might be TRBD1 (6 bases). The CDR3 has 14 residues. V was cut by 2 bases and J by 3 bases, with 8 bases left in between. Germline CDR1 and CDR2: SNHLY and FYNNEI. The CDR3, as DNA: TGTGCCAGCAGTGAAAGGGGGTACAATCAGCCCCAGCATTTT. It codes for CASSERGYNQPQHF.

The chain employs TRBV2 and TRBJ2-5; D not resolved. This CDR3 comprises 11 residues. Germline V CDR1 and CDR2: SNHLY, FYNNEI. Trimming left V 3 bases short and J 5 bases short, with 4 bases between. The CDR3 DNA reads as TGTGCCAGCAGTGATTGGGAGACCCAGTACTTC. Translating it yields CASSDWETQYF.

The count of this clone is one. The chain links TRBV7-9 to TRBJ2-5; perhaps TRBD2 as D (6 bases). The CDR3 contains 14 residues. Trimming shortened V by 5 bases and J by 5 bases, and 15 bases separated the two germline ends. Germline assignment: CDR1 SEHNR and CDR2 FQNEAQ (reference sequence). The chain's CDR3 is CASSSGWGRETQYF. CDR3 nucleotides: TGTGCCAGCAGCAGCGGTTGGGGGAGGGAGACCCAGTACTTC.

The chain links TRBV28 to TRBJ1-5; the match to TRBD1 covers 7 bases. The CDR3 runs 13 residues. The ends lost 6 bases at V and 6 bases at J; junction bases unmatched: 5. Per the germline V gene, CDR1 is MDHEN and CDR2 is SYDVKM. The CDR3 loop is CASSRDRAQPQHF. CDR3 sequence (DNA): TGTGCCAGCAGCCGAGACAGGGCTCAGCCCCAGCATTTT.

The chain is built from TRBV5-1 and TRBJ2-5, with TRBD2 as a possible D gene (5 bases). The CDR3 runs 15 residues. With 4 bases removed from V and 2 bases from J, the gap between germline ends came to 15 bases. CDR1 SGHRS and CDR2 YFSETQ come from the germline V gene. The DNA for the CDR3 is TGCGCCAGCAGCCCAGAGAGGGCAGAACAAGAGACCCAGTACTTC. Translating gives CASSPERAEQETQYF.

This clone was recorded only once. V is TRBV5-1 and J is TRBJ1-1; the match to TRBD1 covers 7 bases. The CDR3 contains 15 residues. J was trimmed by 0 bases and V by 0 bases; bases with no gene match: 2. CDR1 is SGHRS, CDR2 YFSETQ, per germline. The CDR3 DNA sequence: TGCGCCAGCAGCTTGGCGACAGGGATGAACACTGAAGCTTTCTTT. It encodes CASSLATGMNTEAFF.

The CDR3 spells CASSSGQGVAEAFF. The CDR3 coding sequence is TGTGCCAGCAGCTCCGGACAGGGGGTTGCTGAAGCTTTCTTT. This chain links TRBV4-2 with TRBJ1-1; 10 nucleotides align to TRBD1. After removal of 5 bases from V and 6 bases from J, the junction contained 6 bases not matched to a gene. Germline assignment: CDR1 LGHNA and CDR2 YNFKEQ. This CDR3 comprises 14 residues.

This clone showed up just once. The chain is built from TRBV23-1 and TRBJ1-2; D is unresolved. TRBV23-1 is labeled an ORF, and its function is uncertain. V was clipped by 4 bases and J by 8 bases, with 20 bases between them. CDR3 length equals 15 residues. CDR3 sequence reads: CASSPRQYPVEGYTF. Here the CDR3 DNA reads TGCGCCAGCAGTCCGCGGCAGTATCCCGTTGAAGGCTACACCTTC.

The rearrangement links TRBV6-6 to TRBJ1-2; unclear D gene. CDR3 size: 16 residues. Germline-derived CDR1 and CDR2 are MNHNY and SVGAGI (reference sequence). Trimming stripped 2 bases from V and 3 bases from J, with 16 bases between. This CDR3 reads CASSYARRQADYGYTF. The CDR3 region has the DNA TGTGCCAGCAGTTACGCCCGCAGGCAGGCAGACTATGGCTACACCTTC.

This clone was detected only once. CDR3 in DNA: TGTGCCAGCAGCTTAGGGACTAGCGGGAGGCTGGGGAATGAGCAGTTCTTC. Protein sequence: CASSLGTSGRLGNEQFF. The chain carries TRBV7-3 and TRBJ2-1; 15 bases fit TRBD2. The CDR3 runs 17 residues. Germline lookup yields CDR1 SGHTA and CDR2 FQGTGA. Trimming removed 2 bases from V and 7 bases from J; junction bases left unmatched: 6.

The chain combines TRBV7-9 with TRBJ1-2; D perhaps matches TRBD1 (5 bases). The CDR3 is 17 residues long. The V end was cut by 2 bases, the J end by 2 bases, with 18 bases between. CDR1 is SEHNR, CDR2 FQNEAQ, per germline (reference sequence). The CDR3 sequence is CASSLPVTEQANYGYTF. CDR3 bases: TGTGCCAGCAGCTTACCGGTAACCGAACAGGCCAACTATGGCTACACCTTC.

V and J are TRBV27 and TRBJ1-4, with a possible D match to TRBD1 (5 bases). V lost 5 bases to trimming and J lost 8 bases, with 18 bases between them. CDR1 and CDR2 (germline): MNHEY, SMNVEV (reference sequence). CDR3 length equals 15 residues. CDR3 sequence reads: CASSPLGEGGEKLFF. The CDR3 DNA is TGTGCCAGCAGTCCCTTAGGGGAGGGAGGGGAAAAACTGTTTTTT.

J is TRBJ1-2 and V is TRBV5-1; possibly TRBD1 for D (6 bases). Trimming left V 0 bases short and J 4 bases short, with 25 bases between. The V gene's germline CDR1 is SGHRS and CDR2 YFSETQ. The CDR3 sequence is 19 residues long. Here the CDR3 reads CASSLGPIDRDLGAYGYTF. In DNA form, the CDR3 reads TGCGCCAGCAGCTTGGGTCCGATTGACCGGGACTTGGGGGCCTATGGCTACACCTTC. The full variable domain, rest sourced from reference TRBV5-1 and TRBJ1-2, is KAGVTQTPRYLIKTRGQQVTLSCSPISGHRSVSWYQQTPGQGLQFLFEYFSETQRNKGNFPGRFSGRQFSNSRSEMNVSTLELGDSALYLCASSLGPIDRDLGAYGYTFGSGTRLTVV.

J is TRBJ1-5 and V is TRBV28; D remains ambiguous. V was pared by 7 bases and J by 5 bases, with 9 bases between. There are 12 residues in the CDR3. The germline V gene has CDR1 MDHEN and CDR2 SYDVKM. In nucleotides, the CDR3 is TGTGCCAGCAAGGTTAAGGATCAGCCCCAGCATTTT. This translates into CASKVKDQPQHF.

This clone was seen once. The rearrangement links TRBV11-2 to TRBJ2-2; unclear D gene. The length of the CDR3 is 15 residues. The germline V and J ends were trimmed by 10 bases and 2 bases, with 17 bases remaining between them. Per germline, CDR1 SGHAT and CDR2 FQNNGV. Here the CDR3 DNA reads TGTGCCACCCCTTTGAGCGACCAAAACACCGGGGAGCTGTTTTTT. Translated, it gives CATPLSDQNTGELFF.

This chain connects TRBV5-1 to TRBJ2-7; TRBD1 matches at 10 bases. The CDR3 totals 16 residues. Trimming removed 3 bases from V and 0 bases from J; junction bases left unmatched: 6. Per the germline V gene, CDR1 is SGHRS and CDR2 is YFSETQ. This CDR3 is CASSWGQGRNSYEQYF. The CDR3 DNA follows: TGCGCCAGCAGCTGGGGACAGGGGCGAAACTCCTACGAGCAGTACTTC.

The chain links TRBV4-1 to TRBJ1-2; 8 bases line up with TRBD1. CDR1 MGHRA and CDR2 YSYEKL come from the germline V gene. The CDR3 is 14 amino acids. V lost 2 bases and J lost 3; bases outside the gene matches: 2. The chain's CDR3 is CASSQLGQDYGYTF. In nucleotides, the CDR3 is TGCGCCAGCAGCCAACTGGGACAGGACTATGGCTACACCTTC.